The text below deals with one TCR beta chain. This sample is part of a study of T-cell reconstitution after alpha-beta-depleted transplantation in children. CDR3 length equals 13 residues. V shed 0 bases and J shed 2 bases, with 5 bases lying between them. Germline lookup yields CDR1 SGDLS and CDR2 YYNGEE. During its preparation, the TCRbeta library received unique molecular identifiers. TCRdb analysed the PCR reads with MiXCR anew, one entry per CDR3 protein. Of approximately 400,000 distinct CDR3 sequences listed, 9.5% to 13% are singletons. The gene calls are TRBV9 and TRBJ1-1; D unclear. The sequence was collected from a human donor who donated a stem cell graft to a child with acute myeloid leukemia. This specimen consisted of PBMCs from the stem cell graft donor, obtained from the stem cell graft. The CDR3 region has the DNA TGTGCCAGCAGCGTAGCCCGTAACACTGAAGCTTTCTTT. Protein sequence: CASSVARNTEAFF.